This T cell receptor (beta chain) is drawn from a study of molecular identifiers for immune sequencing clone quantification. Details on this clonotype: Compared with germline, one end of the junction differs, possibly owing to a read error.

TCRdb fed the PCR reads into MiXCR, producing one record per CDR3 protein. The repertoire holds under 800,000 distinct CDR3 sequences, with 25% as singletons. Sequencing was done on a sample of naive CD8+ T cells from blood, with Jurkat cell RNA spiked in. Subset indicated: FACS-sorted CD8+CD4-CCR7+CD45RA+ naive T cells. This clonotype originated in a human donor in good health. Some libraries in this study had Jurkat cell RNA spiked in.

CDR3 residues: CASSDPAGAQEPQYF. The CDR3, as DNA: TGCGCCAGCAGTGACCCAGCGGGGGCCCAAGAGCCCCAGTACTTC. The rearrangement uses TRBV10-2 and TRBJ2-5, with TRBD2 identical over 8 bases. The CDR3 totals 15 residues. Germline V gene sequence: CDR1 WSHSY, CDR2 SAAADI.